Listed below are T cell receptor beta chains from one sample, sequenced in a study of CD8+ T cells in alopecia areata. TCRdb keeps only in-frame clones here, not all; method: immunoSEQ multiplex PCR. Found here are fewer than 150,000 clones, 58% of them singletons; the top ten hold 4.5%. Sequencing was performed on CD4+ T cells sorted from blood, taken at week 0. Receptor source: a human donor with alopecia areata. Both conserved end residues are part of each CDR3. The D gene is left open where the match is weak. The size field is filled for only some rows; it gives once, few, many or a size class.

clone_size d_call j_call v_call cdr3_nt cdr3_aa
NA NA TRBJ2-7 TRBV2 TGTGCCAGCAGCGAGGGACTGACGGAGGACGAGCAGTACTTC CASSEGLTEDEQYF
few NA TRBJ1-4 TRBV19 TGTGCCAGTAGTGACAGTTCAACTAATGAAAAACTGTTTTTT CASSDSSTNEKLFF
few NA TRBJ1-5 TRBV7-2 TGTGCCAGCAGCTTCACGAATAGCAATCAGCCCCAGCATTTT CASSFTNSNQPQHF
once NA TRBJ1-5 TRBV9 TGTGCCAGCAGCCCAACGGGACGCAGCAATCAGCCCCAGCATTTT CASSPTGRSNQPQHF
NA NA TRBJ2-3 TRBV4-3 TGCGCCAGCAGCCAGAACGGACTCTTGAAAACAGATACGCAGTATTTT CASSQNGLLKTDTQYF
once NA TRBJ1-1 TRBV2 TGTGCCAGCAGACCCGGGACTACTGAAGCTTTCTTT CASRPGTTEAFF
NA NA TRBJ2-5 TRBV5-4 TGTGCCAGCAGCTTGGGGGGGCGAAGGGTAGGGACCCAGTACTTC CASSLGGRRVGTQYF
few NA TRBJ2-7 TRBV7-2 TGTGCCAGCAGCTTAGCCAGGGTCTACGAGCAGTACTTC CASSLARVYEQYF
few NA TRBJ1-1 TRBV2 TGTGCCAGCACGGGAAGGGAATCGAACACTGAAGCTTTCTTT CASTGRESNTEAFF
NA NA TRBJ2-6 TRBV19 TGTGCCAGTAGTATAGTCCCAGACTCTGGGGCCAACGTCCTGACTTTC CASSIVPDSGANVLTF
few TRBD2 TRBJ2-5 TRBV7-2 TGTGCCAGCAGCACGACTAGCCTGAAGACCCAGTACTTC CASSTTSLKTQYF
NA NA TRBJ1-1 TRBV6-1 TGTGCCAGTACTTGGACATCGAACACTGAAGCTTTCTTT CASTWTSNTEAFF
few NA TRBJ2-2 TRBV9 TGTGCCAGCAGCGTAGCCGGGGACACCGGGGAGCTGTTTTTT CASSVAGDTGELFF
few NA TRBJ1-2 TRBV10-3 TGTGCCATCAGCCAGGGCGGGGGCTCGGGTGGCTACACCTTC CAISQGGGSGGYTF
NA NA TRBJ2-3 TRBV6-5 TGTGCCAGCAGTCCCATTGGGGATACGCAGTATTTT CASSPIGDTQYF
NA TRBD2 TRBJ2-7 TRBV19 TGTGCCAGTAGCCAAGACCGGACTAGCGGGACCTACGAGCAGTACTTC CASSQDRTSGTYEQYF
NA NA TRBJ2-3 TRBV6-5 TGTGCCAGCAGGCCCACCGGGACACGCACAGATACGCAGTATTTT CASRPTGTRTDTQYF
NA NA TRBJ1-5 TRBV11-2 TGTGCCAGCAGTGAAGACAGTGTCGGCAATCAGCCCCAGCATTTT CASSEDSVGNQPQHF
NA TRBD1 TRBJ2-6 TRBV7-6 TGTGCCAGCAGCTTAGAGGCGGCAGGGGGCAGTTCTGGGGCCAACGTCCTGACTTTC CASSLEAAGGSSGANVLTF
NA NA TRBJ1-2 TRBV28 TGTGCCAGCAATAGGGCCCCCCTTGACGGTGGTGGCTACACCTTC CASNRAPLDGGGYTF
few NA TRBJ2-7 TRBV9 TGTGCCAGCAGCGTGTACCCGAACTACGAGCAGTACTTC CASSVYPNYEQYF
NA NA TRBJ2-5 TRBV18 TGTGCCAGCTCACGGGAATACCAAGAGACCCAGTACTTC CASSREYQETQYF
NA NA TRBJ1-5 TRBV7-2 TGTGCCAGCAGCTTTGGTGTAGGAGATCAGCCCCAGCATTTT CASSFGVGDQPQHF
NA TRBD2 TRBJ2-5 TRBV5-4 TGTGCCAGCAGCTTTGGGCGGGAGGGCCAAGAGACCCAGTACTTC CASSFGREGQETQYF
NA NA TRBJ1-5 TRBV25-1 TGTGCCAGCGGGGGAGTCAGCAATCAGCCCCAGCATTTT CASGGVSNQPQHF
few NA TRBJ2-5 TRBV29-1 TGCAGCGTTGTTGGAGGCGAGACCCAGTACTTC CSVVGGETQYF
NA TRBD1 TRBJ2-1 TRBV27 TGTGCCAGCAGTTTATTCGGGACAGGGGTCGATGAGCAGTTCTTC CASSLFGTGVDEQFF
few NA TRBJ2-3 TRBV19 TGTGCCAGTAGTATTCAACCCACAGATACGCAGTATTTT CASSIQPTDTQYF
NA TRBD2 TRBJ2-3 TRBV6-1 TGTGCCAGCAGTGAGGGCGGGCTAGCGGGAGGACGCACAGATACGCAGTATTTT CASSEGGLAGGRTDTQYF
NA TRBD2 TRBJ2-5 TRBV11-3 TGTGCCAGCAGCTCGACGACTAGCGGAGAGACCCAGTACTTC CASSSTTSGETQYF
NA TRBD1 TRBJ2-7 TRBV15 TGTGCCACCAGCAGAACCGGGACAGGGGGGTACGAGCAGTACTTC CATSRTGTGGYEQYF
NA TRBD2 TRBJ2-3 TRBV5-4 TGTGCCAGCAGCCCTAGAGCGGGGGCTCTTAATACGCAGTATTTT CASSPRAGALNTQYF
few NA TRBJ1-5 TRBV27 TGTGCCAGCAGTTTAGCGGGATTAGAAAATCAGCCCCAGCATTTT CASSLAGLENQPQHF
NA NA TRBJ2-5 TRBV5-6 TGTGCCAGCAGCTTGGTCGTCAGTATGAAAGAGACCCAGTACTTC CASSLVVSMKETQYF
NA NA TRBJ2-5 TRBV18 TGTGCCAGCTCACCATCGGTTCGGTTTCGCACAGCTAAAGAGACCCAGTACTTC CASSPSVRFRTAKETQYF
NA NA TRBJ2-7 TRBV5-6 TGTGCCAGCAGTTACCTCGGCGGTCGTGACGAGCAGTACTTC CASSYLGGRDEQYF
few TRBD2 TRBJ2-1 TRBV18 TGTGCCAGCTCACCCAGAAACCGAGCGGGAGGGCCTACTGAGCAGTTCTTC CASSPRNRAGGPTEQFF
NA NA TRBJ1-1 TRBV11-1 TGTGCCAGCAGCTACTCGGGCGGCGCTAGAAACACTGAAGCTTTCTTT CASSYSGGARNTEAFF
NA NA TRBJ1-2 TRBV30 TGTGCCGGCCCTGGGGGGGCCTCTAACTATGGCTACACCTTC CAGPGGASNYGYTF
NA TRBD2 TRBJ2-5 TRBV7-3 TGTGCCAGCAGCTTCGGGACTACTGGGGAGACCCAGTACTTC CASSFGTTGETQYF
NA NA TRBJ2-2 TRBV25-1 TGTGCCAGCACAAAGGGGAACTTTCGTACCGGGGAGCTGTTTTTT CASTKGNFRTGELFF
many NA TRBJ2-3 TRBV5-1 TGCGCCAGCAGCTTGGTTCAGCCCACAGATACGCAGTATTTT CASSLVQPTDTQYF
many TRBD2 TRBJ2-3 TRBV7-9 TGTGCCAGCAGCTTAGCTAGCGGGGACACAGATACGCAGTATTTT CASSLASGDTDTQYF
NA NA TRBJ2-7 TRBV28 TGTGCCAGCAGTTCTGGCTTCCCCGAGCAGTACTTC CASSSGFPEQYF
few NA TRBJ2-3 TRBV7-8 TGTGCCAGCAGCTTAGAGGGCCGAAATACGCAGTATTTT CASSLEGRNTQYF
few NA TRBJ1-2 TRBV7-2 TGTGCCAGCAGCTTACGGGGGCCAAACTATGGCTACACCTTC CASSLRGPNYGYTF
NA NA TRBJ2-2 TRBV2 TGTGCCAGCAGGCAGAACACCGGGGAGCTGTTTTTT CASRQNTGELFF
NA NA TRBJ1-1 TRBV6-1 TGTGCCAGCAGAATAGTAGGGGAAACTGAAGCTTTCTTT CASRIVGETEAFF
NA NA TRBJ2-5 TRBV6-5 TGTGCCAGCAGTTACCGGGGTCAAGAGACCCAGTACTTC CASSYRGQETQYF
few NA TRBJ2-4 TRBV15 TGTGCCACCAGCAGAGAAGTACAGGGCCTAGCCAAAAACATTCAGTACTTC CATSREVQGLAKNIQYF